The rows below give T cell receptor beta chains drawn from one sample of a study of blood T cell repertoires in COVID-19. TCRdb's table, derived via immunoSEQ multiplex PCR, lists solely in-frame clones and lacks some. The sample consists of about 200,000 clones, roughly 88% of them appearing once. The source material was peripheral blood. The receptor set was obtained from a human donor with active or convalescent COVID-19. The donor label of this sample is uncertain. Both conserved end residues are part of each CDR3.

j_call	v_call	cdr3_aa
TRBJ2-5	TRBV19	CASSIPGGVTQYF
TRBJ2-3	TRBV7-2	CAKSASGSTDTQYF
TRBJ2-7	TRBV3-1/TRBV3-2	CASSQDPRDTHEQYF
TRBJ2-7	TRBV20-1	CSASAGGLTSSYEQYF
TRBJ2-3	TRBV19	CASSMSQVADTQYF
TRBJ2-1	TRBV4-2	CASSHGLALLSGYNEQFF
TRBJ1-1	TRBV4-3	CASSQGSRRDTEAFF
TRBJ2-1	TRBV3-1/TRBV3-2	CASSQAGLAGVDNEQFF
TRBJ2-5	TRBV4-1	CASSQGGQARMKTQYF
TRBJ1-2	TRBV4-2	CASSQGTSNYGYTF
TRBJ2-2	TRBV28	CASSLLAGGNTGELFF
TRBJ2-3	TRBV3-1/TRBV3-2	CASSQGGLAGGPWIDTQYF
TRBJ2-3	TRBV6-2/TRBV6-3	CASSLGLWEEGTQYF